This entry describes one TCR beta chain. Its specificity is unknown. This entry comes from a study of CD8+ T cells in alopecia areata. CDR1 and CDR2 (germline): MNHEY, SVGAGI. V lost 11 bases and J 3 bases, leaving 16 bases between the germline ends. The CDR3 is made up of 13 amino acids. The treatment: oral pan-JAK inhibitor, 5-10 mg twice daily. As the sequencing template, cDNA was produced by extracting RNA and reverse transcribing it. Assay: immunoSEQ multiplex PCR; the TCRdb copy retains only in-frame clones and omits some. The top ten hold roughly 18% of the sample, which has 90,000 or so clones, 44% seen once. General study results and limits: Under tofacitinib, numerous expanded lesional clonotypes remained detectable in scalp and blood.

Sequences were derived from CD8+ T cells sorted from blood, sampled at week 24, from a patient treated with tofacitinib. This sequence was found in a human donor with alopecia areata. The chain couples TRBV6-5 to TRBJ1-1; D unclear. The CDR3 region has the DNA TGTGCCTCCAGGTCCGAGGCGGACACTGAAGCTTTCTTT. It codes for CASRSEADTEAFF.